Below, one T cell receptor (beta chain) is given with its context. Its antigen is still unknown. Within one base of it there is no much larger clone, and no base qualities were kept. The data were taken from a study of T-cell reconstitution after alpha-beta-depleted transplantation in children (dated by TCRdb to 2016 to 2018). With regard to the full study: Using TCR repertoire profiling, the study followed T-cell immune reconstitution in a quantitative way in children after TCRalphabeta/CD19-depleted allogeneic hematopoietic cell transplantation.

The receptor library was made with PCR. Sequencing was carried out with an Illumina HiSeq 2500. Molecular barcoding was employed in the preparation of TCR libraries, with unique molecular identifiers being used to normalize TCRbeta repertoire quantification. The public reads were reanalyzed by TCRdb: fastp trimming at Q25, MiXCR alignment, in-frame beta chains only. One record per CDR3 amino acid sequence lists the most common genes and DNA. The table for this sample lists some 500,000 distinct CDR3 sequences; 32% of them were counted only once. 2% to 3% of the sample lies in the top ten. The junction shows trimming of 3 bases on V and 3 bases on J, and the gene matches do not reach 6 bases of it. Including the terminal cysteine and phenylalanine, the CDR3 comprises 15 residues. Just CDR3 DNA is preserved here, 45 bases in frame from base 1. Taken from the germline V gene (reference sequence), the CDR1 and CDR2 loops are GTSNPN and SVGIG.

The specimen comprised PBMCs from the stem cell graft donor, sampled from the stem cell graft. The V gene is TRBV30 and the J gene is TRBJ1-5; 9 bases in the middle match TRBD1. The TCR sequence derives from a human donor who donated a stem cell graft to a child with aplastic anemia. This receptor has the CDR3 CAWRGTGTPNQPQHF. The DNA reads as follows: TGTGCCTGGAGGGGGACAGGGACACCCAATCAGCCCCAGCATTTT.